The subject of this entry is one T cell receptor (beta chain). The germline gives CDR1 LNHDA, CDR2 SQIVND (reference sequence). The CDR3 covers 13 residues. The ends lost 9 bases at V and 10 bases at J; junction bases unmatched: 8. The entry originates in a study of T-cell memory formation after mild COVID-19. Using its own MiXCR run on the 5' RACE reads, TCRdb lists one record per CDR3 protein. The sample records 350,000 to 400,000 distinct CDR3 sequences, under 15% being singletons. The clonotype originates from a man aged 18 to 29 who had mild COVID-19 (a few samples of this study predate the infection). Cell type and time point are not known. The V and J genes are TRBV19 and TRBJ1-6, with 8 bases matching TRBD1. The sample taken for sequencing was PBMCs or a T cell subset sorted from them (not recorded which). The DNA for the CDR3 is TGTGCCAGCCGACAGGGGTTAGGGTCACCCCTCCACTTT. Protein: CASRQGLGSPLHF. Full variable domain (outside the CDR3, taken from reference TRBV19 and TRBJ1-6): DGGITQSPKYLFRKEGQNVTLSCEQNLNHDAMYWYRQDPGQGLRLIYYSQIVNDFQKGDIAEGYSVSREKKESFPLTVTSAQKNPTAFYLCASRQGLGSPLHFGNGTRLTVT.